The 29 T cell receptor beta chains below come from one sample, sequenced in a study of OX40 agonist ivuxolimab in advanced cancers. The data were produced by immunoSEQ multiplex PCR, yet TCRdb's version contains in-frame clones alone and is incomplete. The repertoire has about 110,000 clones, about nine tenths of them found once; the top ten carry 0.48%. This specimen was CD4+ or CD8+ T cells sorted from blood, taken in a trial of the OX40 agonist ivuxolimab. These receptors originate from an adult with an advanced solid tumor such as melanoma, head and neck, liver or kidney cancer.

The V and J genes are TRBV30 and TRBJ1-4; D gene unclear. The CDR3 covers 13 residues. Looked up from germline, CDR1 is GTSNPN and CDR2 is SVGIG (reference sequence). Trimming stripped 1 base from V and 8 bases from J, with 11 bases between. CDR3 region: CAWSASLGEKLFF. The CDR3 nucleotides are TGTGCCTGGAGTGCATCCTTAGGGGAAAAACTGTTTTTT.

The chain uses TRBV30 and TRBJ1-5; D remains ambiguous. CDR3 size: 13 residues. CDR1 and CDR2 (germline): GTSNPN, SVGIG (reference sequence). The V end lost 5 bases, the J end lost 5 bases, and 13 bases lay between the germline ends. The CDR3 loop is CAWGVQRDQPQHF. The CDR3 DNA reads as TGTGCCTGGGGGGTCCAGAGGGATCAGCCCCAGCATTTT.

The chain carries TRBV4-2 and TRBJ2-6; 7 positions agree with TRBD1. The V and J ends lost 3 bases and 0 bases, in that order; junction bases with no gene match: 2. This CDR3 comprises 16 residues. The germline V gene encodes CDR1 LGHNA and CDR2 YNFKEQ. In DNA form, the CDR3 reads TGTGCCAGCAGCCAGGGGGACAGCTCTGGGGCCAACGTCCTGACTTTC. Its translation is CASSQGDSSGANVLTF.

This rearrangement joins TRBV20-1 to TRBJ2-1; D gene uncertain. Germline CDR1 DFQATT, CDR2 SNEGSKA (reference sequence). This CDR3 contains 10 residues. Trimming stripped 6 bases from V and 10 bases from J, with 10 bases between. As DNA, the CDR3 is TGCAGTGCACTAAGTCCAGAGCAGTTCTTC. It specifies CSALSPEQFF.

The chain recombines TRBV30 with TRBJ1-2, with no clear D. Germline assignment: CDR1 GTSNPN and CDR2 SVGIG (reference sequence). The V end lost 2 bases, the J end lost 4 bases, and 8 bases lay between the germline ends. This CDR3 contains 12 residues. Here the CDR3 reads CAWSSLGYGYTF. In DNA form, the CDR3 reads TGTGCCTGGAGTAGTCTAGGCTATGGCTACACCTTC.

This chain joins TRBV19 and TRBJ2-2; no definite D call. Germline V gene sequence: CDR1 LNHDA, CDR2 SQIVND (reference sequence). CDR3 length equals 14 residues. V lost 6 bases, J lost 0 bases, and 8 bases lay in between. The CDR3 loop is CASRLVSNTGELFF. The DNA for the CDR3 is TGTGCCAGTAGGCTAGTGTCGAACACCGGGGAGCTGTTTTTT.

The chain has TRBV6-5 and TRBJ1-3; D not resolved. This CDR3 is 14 amino acids long. Germline V CDR1 and CDR2: MNHEY, SVGAGI. The V end lost 4 bases, the J end lost 0 bases, and 7 bases lay between the germline ends. The CDR3, as DNA: TGTGCCAGCAGTTCAGGTTCCTCTGGAAACACCATATATTTT. As protein: CASSSGSSGNTIYF.

For this clone: Other DNA sequences in this specimen translate into the identical CDR3. The rearrangement links TRBV18 to TRBJ1-4; possibly TRBD1 for D (6 bases). CDR3 length: 13 residues. Per germline, CDR1 KGHSH and CDR2 LQKENI. V lost 6 bases, J lost 1 base, and 6 bases lay in between. The CDR3 bases are TGTGCCAGCTCCAGGGGAACTAATGAAAAACTGTTTTTT. It is translated as CASSRGTNEKLFF.

The V call is TRBV5-1, the J call TRBJ2-7; TRBD2 agrees at 9 bases. The CDR3 loop spans 16 amino acids. V shed 0 bases and J 1 base; nucleotides not matched to a gene: 5. Germline V gene data show CDR1 as SGHRS and CDR2 as YFSETQ. DNA of the CDR3: TGCGCCAGCAGCTTGGCCCCAAGCGGGGGGTCCTACGAGCAGTACTTC. It codes for CASSLAPSGGSYEQYF.

The rearrangement links TRBV27 to TRBJ2-4; TRBD1 agrees at 7 bases. Germline V gene data show CDR1 as MNHEY and CDR2 as SMNVEV (reference sequence). V was pared by 6 bases and J by 1 base, with 9 bases of the junction left unmatched. This CDR3 contains 16 residues. The CDR3 DNA is TGTGCCAGCAGCTACCCCCCGGACAGGGCCAAAAACATTCAGTACTTC. Translation: CASSYPPDRAKNIQYF.

This clone has just one count. This chain joins TRBV27 and TRBJ1-4; 7 nucleotides match TRBD1. This CDR3 is built from 14 residues. V shed 6 bases and J 8 bases; nucleotides not matched to a gene: 9. CDR1 is MNHEY and CDR2 is SMNVEV in the germline V gene (reference sequence). CDR3 bases: TGTGCCAGCAGCAGACAGGGAGATCGGGAAAAACTGTTTTTT. Residues: CASSRQGDREKLFF.

The V and J genes are TRBV7-8 and TRBJ2-4; D might be TRBD1 (6 bases). This CDR3 contains 13 residues. V lost 6 bases and J lost 8, with 14 bases in between. Germline CDR1 is SGHVS and CDR2 is FQNEAQ. CDR3 coding DNA: TGTGCCAGCAGTCTGTCACAGGGTTACATTCAGTACTTC. It is translated as CASSLSQGYIQYF. The complete variable domain, with remaining parts taken from reference TRBV7-8 and TRBJ2-4, reads GAGVSQSPRYKVAKRGQDVALRCDPISGHVSLFWYQQALGQGPEFLTYFQNEAQLDKSGLPSDRFFAERPEGSVSTLKIQRTQQEDSAVYLCASSLSQGYIQYFGAGTRLSVL.

The chain carries TRBV4-1 and TRBJ1-6; 7 bases fit TRBD1. Germline trimming cut 3 bases from V and 7 bases from J; bases unmatched to any gene: 9. The germline gives CDR1 MGHRA, CDR2 YSYEKL. The CDR3 is made up of 16 amino acids. The CDR3 DNA follows: TGCGCCAGCAGCCAGGCACAGACAGGGCGGAATTCACCCCTCCACTTT. Protein product: CASSQAQTGRNSPLHF.

The rearrangement uses TRBV27 and TRBJ2-7, with 9 bases that match TRBD1. The CDR3 spans 14 residues. Germline CDR1 MNHEY, CDR2 SMNVEV (reference sequence). V trimming: 3 bases; J trimming: 4 bases; junction bases outside the gene matches: 4. The CDR3 DNA is TGTGCCAGCAGTTTCGGAGACAGGGGGTACGAGCAGTACTTC. Its translation is CASSFGDRGYEQYF.

This clone was counted between two and nine times. The chain couples TRBV30 to TRBJ1-5; the match to TRBD1 covers 8 bases. Germline V gene lookup returns CDR1 GTSNPN and CDR2 SVGIG (reference sequence). Unmatched junction bases numbered 5, after V lost 2 bases and J lost 2 bases. This CDR3 spans 15 amino acids. CDR3 sequence reads: CAWSRLTGGNQPQHF. The CDR3, as DNA: TGTGCCTGGAGTCGGTTGACAGGGGGCAATCAGCCCCAGCATTTT.

This clone appeared once. The genes are TRBV9 and TRBJ1-1; tentatively, D is TRBD1 (5 bases). Trimming removed 0 bases from V and 5 bases from J, with 17 bases in between. This CDR3 has 16 residues. Germline V gives CDR1 SGDLS, CDR2 YYNGEE. The CDR3 coding sequence is TGTGCCAGCAGCGTAGGAGAGGGCGGGGGACGGACTGAAGCTTTCTTT. Its translation is CASSVGEGGGRTEAFF.

This rearrangement joins TRBV9 to TRBJ1-4; a possible D gene is TRBD1 (6 bases). CDR3 length: 16 residues. In germline, CDR1 is SGDLS, CDR2 YYNGEE. V lost 0 bases and J 7 bases, leaving 16 bases between the germline ends. In nucleotides, the CDR3 is TGTGCCAGCAGCGTAGATGCGCGGCAAGGGGGTGAAAAACTGTTTTTT. This gives the protein CASSVDARQGGEKLFF.

The chain uses TRBV15 and TRBJ2-1; 10 nucleotides agree with TRBD1. The CDR3 contains 17 residues. Unmatched junction bases numbered 15, after V lost 5 bases and J lost 8 bases. The germline CDR1 and CDR2 sequences are LNHNV and YYDKDF (reference sequence). This chain's CDR3 is CATSLRHPGTGDDEQFF. As DNA, the CDR3 is TGTGCCACCAGCCTGAGGCATCCCGGGACAGGGGACGATGAGCAGTTCTTC.

This sequence joins TRBV6-6 and TRBJ1-6, with no clear D. CDR3 length: 13 residues. The ends were cut back, 7 bases at V and 9 bases at J, with 13 bases in the middle. Germline V lookup: CDR1 MNHNY, CDR2 SVGAGI (reference sequence). CDR3 sequence reads: CASNSPITSPLHF. CDR3 in DNA: TGTGCCAGCAACTCTCCAATAACTTCACCCCTCCACTTT.

The chain joins TRBV19 to TRBJ1-4; D perhaps matches TRBD1 (6 bases). This CDR3 is 13 amino acids long. V lost 8 bases, J lost 7 bases, and 14 bases lay in between. Germline CDR1 LNHDA, CDR2 SQIVND (reference sequence). The CDR3, as DNA: TGTGCCAGTCAATCGGGGGGCGGTGAAAAACTGTTTTTT. Amino acid sequence: CASQSGGGEKLFF.

V gene TRBV11-3 combines with J gene TRBJ2-7, with D unclear. The V end was cut by 1 base, the J end by 3 bases, with 10 bases between. Germline loops: CDR1 SGHNT, CDR2 YENEEA. The CDR3 has 14 amino acids. DNA for the CDR3: TGTGCCAGCAGCTTAGGCGGCAGTAACTACGAGCAGTACTTC. Its protein product is CASSLGGSNYEQYF. Supplemented by reference TRBV11-3 and TRBJ2-7, the full variable domain reads EAGVVQSPRYKIIEKKQPVAFWCNPISGHNTLYWYLQNLGQGPELLIRYENEEAVDDSQLPKDRFSAERLKGVDSTLKIQPAELGDSAVYLCASSLGGSNYEQYFGPGTRLTVT.

The V and J genes are TRBV28 and TRBJ1-1, with TRBD1 as a possible D gene (5 bases). The germline V gene encodes CDR1 MDHEN and CDR2 SYDVKM. CDR3 length equals 14 residues. The germline V and J ends were trimmed by 7 bases and 1 base, with 13 bases remaining between them. CDR3: CASMSGAKNTEAFF. The CDR3 DNA sequence: TGTGCCAGCATGTCCGGGGCAAAGAACACTGAAGCTTTCTTT.

This chain joins TRBV7-9 and TRBJ1-2, with a weak D call TRBD1 (5 bases). There are 14 residues in the CDR3. Looked up from germline, CDR1 is SEHNR and CDR2 is FQNEAQ (reference sequence). The V and J ends lost 5 bases and 4 bases respectively, with 14 bases between them. CDR3 protein: CASSGDVTFYGYTF. CDR3 DNA sequence: TGTGCCAGCAGCGGGGACGTTACCTTCTATGGCTACACCTTC.

The V call is TRBV29-1, the J call TRBJ1-1; D not certain. The CDR3 has 13 amino acids. Germline-derived CDR1 and CDR2 are SQVTM and ANQGSEA. Trimming took 2 bases from V and 3 from J, leaving 10 bases between them. Here the CDR3 reads CSVELTAYTEAFF. The CDR3 coding sequence is TGCAGCGTTGAACTCACAGCCTACACTGAAGCTTTCTTT.

V gene TRBV28 combines with J gene TRBJ1-1; no reliable D call. Per germline, CDR1 MDHEN and CDR2 SYDVKM. This CDR3 has 16 residues. Trimming cost V 1 base and J 0 bases, with 12 bases left between them. The CDR3 loop is CASSLYSGNMNTEAFF. The CDR3 DNA reads TGTGCCAGCAGTTTATACTCCGGGAACATGAACACTGAAGCTTTCTTT.

The J gene is TRBJ2-2, the V gene TRBV6-6, with 9 bases lining up with TRBD1. Losses at the gene ends were 7 bases for V and 5 bases for J; bases not matched to a gene: 5. The CDR3 covers 14 residues. Germline values: CDR1 MNHNY, CDR2 SVGAGI (reference sequence). As DNA, the CDR3 is TGTGCCAGCAAACAGGGGGCTCCTACCGGGGAGCTGTTTTTT. Its protein product is CASKQGAPTGELFF.

J is TRBJ2-5 and V is TRBV28; TRBD1 matches 7 bases. The germline V gene encodes CDR1 MDHEN and CDR2 SYDVKM. The CDR3 is made up of 17 amino acids. The ends lost 5 bases at V and 4 bases at J; junction bases unmatched: 16. DNA of the CDR3: TGTGCCAGCAGTACGGGGACAGACATCTTGGGGGCAGAGACCCAGTACTTC. This encodes CASSTGTDILGAETQYF.

J is TRBJ2-7 and V is TRBV10-3, with 10 bases aligning to TRBD1. This CDR3 has 13 residues. With V trimmed by 10 bases and J by 6 bases, 9 bases remained unmatched. The germline V gene has CDR1 ENHRY and CDR2 SYGVKD. Here the CDR3 DNA reads TGTGCCACCGGGACAGGGGAAACCTCCGAGCAGTACTTC. Protein sequence: CATGTGETSEQYF.

The rearrangement uses TRBV27 and TRBJ1-5, with D hard to call. CDR1 is MNHEY and CDR2 is SMNVEV in the germline V gene (reference sequence). V lost 4 bases and J lost 0, with 7 bases in between. There are 14 residues in the CDR3. The CDR3 bases are TGTGCCAGCAGTTCGGAGAGTAGCAATCAGCCCCAGCATTTT. Residues: CASSSESSNQPQHF.